The source of this T cell receptor (beta chain) is a study of shared clonotypes between healthy human individuals. Study findings and constraints: Generally, naive subsets came out with larger estimated richness than memory subsets. Several donors held 4.5% to 5% of naive CD4 clonotypes in common. Sequencing depth was a factor that was expected to affect clonotype sharing among donors.

In the case of this clone: The antigen remains undetermined.

There are 15 residues in the CDR3. Trimming took off 5 bases at V and 7 bases at J, with 18 bases between the two ends. Germline V gene lookup returns CDR1 SGHRS and CDR2 YFSETQ. Adult donors, all healthy and HIV-negative, had no recent acute infections or vaccinations. Repertoires were generated with immunoSEQ multiplex PCR, while TCRdb's copy carries only in-frame clones and drops some. The table records millions of clones, approximately 95% of them present only once. Specimen: naive CD4+ T cells sorted from blood. Stated subset: CD45RA+ positively selected. V usage is TRBV5-1 and J usage is TRBJ2-2; tentatively, D is TRBD1 (6 bases). The TCR sequence derives from a man younger than 35 in good health. The CDR3 DNA is TGCGCCAGCAGAGAGGACAGCCCAGGGATCGGGGAGCTGTTTTTT. Residues: CASREDSPGIGELFF.